The TCR beta chain described here comes from a study of blood T cell repertoires in COVID-19. As for the study in general: PBMCs, B-cell-depleted T cells, or T cells provided the cDNA or gDNA that made up the material.

The CDR3 is 16 residues long. CDR1 and CDR2 from the germline V gene are SGHTA and FQGTGA. V was pared by 7 bases and J by 1 base, with 4 bases of the junction left unmatched. As processed by the authors: Amplifying reference gene primers gave estimates of nucleated cell counts. Sequencing was performed with immunoSEQ multiplex PCR; in TCRdb, only in-frame clones are kept and a portion is missing. The D gene and trimming were derived from the DNA, and the V and J assignments and clone size from that table. The sample includes 65,000 or so clones, over 65% seen only once; the top ten take around 0.91%. Only one count was recorded for this clone.

Sequenced input: peripheral blood. This TCR came from a woman between 65 and 79 years old with acute or convalescent COVID-19. V and J are TRBV7-3 and TRBJ2-2; 12 bases agree with TRBD2. Here the CDR3 DNA reads TGTGCCAGCAAGCTAGCGGGAGGGGGGAACACCGGGGAGCTGTTTTTT. This translates into CASKLAGGGNTGELFF.